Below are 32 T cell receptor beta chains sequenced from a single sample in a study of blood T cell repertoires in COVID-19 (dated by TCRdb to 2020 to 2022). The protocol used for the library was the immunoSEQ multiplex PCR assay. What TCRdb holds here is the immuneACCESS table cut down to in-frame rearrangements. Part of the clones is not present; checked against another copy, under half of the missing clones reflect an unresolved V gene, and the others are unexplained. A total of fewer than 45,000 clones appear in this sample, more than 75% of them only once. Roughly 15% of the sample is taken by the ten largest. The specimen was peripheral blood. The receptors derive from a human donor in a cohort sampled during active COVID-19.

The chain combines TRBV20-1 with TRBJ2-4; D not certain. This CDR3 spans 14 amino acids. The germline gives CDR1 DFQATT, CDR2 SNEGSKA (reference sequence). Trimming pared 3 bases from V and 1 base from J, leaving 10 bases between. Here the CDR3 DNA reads TGCAGTGCTAGTTCCCCCGTGGCCAAAAACATTCAGTACTTC. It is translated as CSASSPVAKNIQYF.

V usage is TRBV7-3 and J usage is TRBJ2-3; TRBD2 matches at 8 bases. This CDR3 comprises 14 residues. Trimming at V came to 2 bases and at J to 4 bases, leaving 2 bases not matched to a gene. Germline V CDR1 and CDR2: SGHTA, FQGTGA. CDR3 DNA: TGTGCCAGCAGCTTATTCGGGGGGGCAGATACGCAGTATTTT. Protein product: CASSLFGGADTQYF.

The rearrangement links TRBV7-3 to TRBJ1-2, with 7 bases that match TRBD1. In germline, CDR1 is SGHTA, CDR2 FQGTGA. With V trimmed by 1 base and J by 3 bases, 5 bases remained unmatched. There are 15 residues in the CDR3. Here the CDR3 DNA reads TGTGCCAGCAGCTTAAAGGGCGGGACAGACTATGGCTACACCTTC. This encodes CASSLKGGTDYGYTF.

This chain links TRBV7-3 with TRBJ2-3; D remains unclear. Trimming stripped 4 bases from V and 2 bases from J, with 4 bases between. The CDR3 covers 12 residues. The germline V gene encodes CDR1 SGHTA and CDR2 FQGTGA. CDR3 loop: CASSSSTDTQYF. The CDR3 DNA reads TGTGCCAGCAGCTCCTCCACAGATACGCAGTATTTT.

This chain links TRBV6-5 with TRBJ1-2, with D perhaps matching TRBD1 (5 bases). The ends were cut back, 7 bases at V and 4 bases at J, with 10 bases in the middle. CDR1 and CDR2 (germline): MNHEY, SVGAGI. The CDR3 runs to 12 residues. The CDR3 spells CASTGPPYGYTF. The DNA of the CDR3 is TGTGCCAGCACAGGGCCTCCCTATGGCTACACCTTC.

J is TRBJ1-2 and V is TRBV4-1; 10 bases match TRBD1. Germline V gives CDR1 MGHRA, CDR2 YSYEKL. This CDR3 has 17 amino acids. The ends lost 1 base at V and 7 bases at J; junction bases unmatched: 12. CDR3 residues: CASSQVGSGQGKGGYTF. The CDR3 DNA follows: TGCGCCAGCAGCCAAGTGGGGTCGGGACAGGGGAAGGGTGGCTACACCTTC.

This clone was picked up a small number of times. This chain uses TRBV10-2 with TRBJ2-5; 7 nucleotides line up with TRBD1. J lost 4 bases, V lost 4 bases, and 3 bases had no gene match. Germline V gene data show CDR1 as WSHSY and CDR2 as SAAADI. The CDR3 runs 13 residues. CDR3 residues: CASSGQGPETQYF. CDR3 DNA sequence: TGCGCCAGCAGTGGACAGGGTCCAGAGACCCAGTACTTC.

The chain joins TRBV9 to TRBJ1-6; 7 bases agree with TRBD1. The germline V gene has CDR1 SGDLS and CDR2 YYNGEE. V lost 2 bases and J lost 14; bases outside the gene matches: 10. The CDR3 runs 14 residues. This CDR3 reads CASSVVGTVDTLHF. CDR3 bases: TGTGCCAGCAGCGTTGTTGGGACAGTGGACACCCTCCACTTT.

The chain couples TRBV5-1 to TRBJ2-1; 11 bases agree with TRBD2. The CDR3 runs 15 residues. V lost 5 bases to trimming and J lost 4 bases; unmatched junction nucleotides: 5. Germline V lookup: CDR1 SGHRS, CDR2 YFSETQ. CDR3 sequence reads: CASSSGGAIYNEQFF. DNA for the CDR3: TGCGCCAGCAGTAGCGGGGGGGCTATTTACAATGAGCAGTTCTTC. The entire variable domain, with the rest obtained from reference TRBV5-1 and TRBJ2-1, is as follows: KAGVTQTPRYLIKTRGQQVTLSCSPISGHRSVSWYQQTPGQGLQFLFEYFSETQRNKGNFPGRFSGRQFSNSRSEMNVSTLELGDSALYLCASSSGGAIYNEQFFGPGTRLTVL.

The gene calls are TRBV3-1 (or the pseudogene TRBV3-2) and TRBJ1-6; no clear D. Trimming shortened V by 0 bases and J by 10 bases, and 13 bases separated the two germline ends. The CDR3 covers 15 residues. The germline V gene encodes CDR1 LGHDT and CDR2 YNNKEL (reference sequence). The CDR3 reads CASSQDLAGRSPLHF. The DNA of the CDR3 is TGTGCCAGCAGCCAAGATCTTGCGGGGAGGTCACCCCTCCACTTT.

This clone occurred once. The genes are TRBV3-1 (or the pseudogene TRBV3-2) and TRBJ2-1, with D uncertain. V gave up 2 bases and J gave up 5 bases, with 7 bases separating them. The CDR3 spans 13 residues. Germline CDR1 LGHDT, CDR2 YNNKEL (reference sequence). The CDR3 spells CASSQTTNNEQFF. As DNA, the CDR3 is TGTGCCAGCAGCCAAACTACCAACAATGAGCAGTTCTTC.

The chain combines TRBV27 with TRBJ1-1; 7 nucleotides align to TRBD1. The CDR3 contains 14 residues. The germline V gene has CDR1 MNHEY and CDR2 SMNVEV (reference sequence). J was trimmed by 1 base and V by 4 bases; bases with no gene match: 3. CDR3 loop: CASSWGQTNTEAFF. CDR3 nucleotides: TGTGCCAGCAGTTGGGGACAGACGAACACTGAAGCTTTCTTT.

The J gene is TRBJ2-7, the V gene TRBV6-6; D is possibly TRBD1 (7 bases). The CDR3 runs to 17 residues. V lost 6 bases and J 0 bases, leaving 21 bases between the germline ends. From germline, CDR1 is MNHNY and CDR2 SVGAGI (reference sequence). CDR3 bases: TGTGCCAGCAGCCGAGGAGGGGACAGCCAGAGCTCCTACGAGCAGTACTTC. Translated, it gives CASSRGGDSQSSYEQYF.

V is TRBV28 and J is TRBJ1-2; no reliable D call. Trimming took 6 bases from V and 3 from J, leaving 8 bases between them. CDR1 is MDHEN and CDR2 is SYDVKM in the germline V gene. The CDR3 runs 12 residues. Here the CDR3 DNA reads TGTGCCAGCAGGGTTCAGGACTATGGCTACACCTTC. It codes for CASRVQDYGYTF.

The CDR3: CASSGATGAPYEQYF. The DNA of the CDR3 is TGTGCCAGCAGCGGAGCGACAGGAGCCCCCTACGAGCAGTACTTC. The chain joins TRBV6-5 to TRBJ2-7, with D possibly matching TRBD1 (6 bases). This CDR3 is 15 amino acids long. The germline V gene encodes CDR1 MNHEY and CDR2 SVGAGI. Trimming took off 6 bases at V and 2 bases at J, with 17 bases between the two ends.

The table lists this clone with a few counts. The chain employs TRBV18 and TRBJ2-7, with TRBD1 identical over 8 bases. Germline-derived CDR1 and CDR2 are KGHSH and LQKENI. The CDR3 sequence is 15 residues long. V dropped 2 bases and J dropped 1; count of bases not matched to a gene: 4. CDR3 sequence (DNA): TGTGCCAGCTCACCAGGGACAGGCGGTTCCTACGAGCAGTACTTC. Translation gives CASSPGTGGSYEQYF.

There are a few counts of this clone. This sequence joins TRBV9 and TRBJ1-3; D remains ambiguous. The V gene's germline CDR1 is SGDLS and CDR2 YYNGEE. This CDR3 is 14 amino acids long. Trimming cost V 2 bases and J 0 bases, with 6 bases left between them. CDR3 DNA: TGTGCCAGCAGCGTCCAGGACTCTGGAAACACCATATATTTT. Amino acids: CASSVQDSGNTIYF.

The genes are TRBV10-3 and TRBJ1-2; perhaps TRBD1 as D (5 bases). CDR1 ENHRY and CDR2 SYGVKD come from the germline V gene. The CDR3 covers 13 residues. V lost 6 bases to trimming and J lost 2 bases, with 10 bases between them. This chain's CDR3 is CAISDTGNYGYTF. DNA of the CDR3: TGTGCCATCAGCGATACAGGAAACTATGGCTACACCTTC.

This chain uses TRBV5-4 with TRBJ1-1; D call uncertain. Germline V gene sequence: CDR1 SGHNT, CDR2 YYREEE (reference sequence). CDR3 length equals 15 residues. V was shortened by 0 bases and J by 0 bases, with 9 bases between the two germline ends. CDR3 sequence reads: CASSLESTVNTEAFF. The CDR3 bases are TGTGCCAGCAGCTTGGAGTCTACGGTGAACACTGAAGCTTTCTTT.

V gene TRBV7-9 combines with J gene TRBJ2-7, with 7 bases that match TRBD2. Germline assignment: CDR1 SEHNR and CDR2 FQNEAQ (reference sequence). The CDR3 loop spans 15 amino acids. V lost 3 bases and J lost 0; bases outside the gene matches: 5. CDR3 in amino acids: CASSLSGAPSYEQYF. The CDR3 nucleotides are TGTGCCAGCAGCTTGAGCGGGGCCCCCTCCTACGAGCAGTACTTC.

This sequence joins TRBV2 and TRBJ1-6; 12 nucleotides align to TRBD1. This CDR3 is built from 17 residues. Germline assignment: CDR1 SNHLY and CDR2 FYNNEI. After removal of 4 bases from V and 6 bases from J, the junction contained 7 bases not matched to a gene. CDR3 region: CASSAGGTGGGNSPLHF. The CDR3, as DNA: TGTGCCAGCAGTGCGGGGGGGACAGGGGGCGGTAATTCACCCCTCCACTTT.

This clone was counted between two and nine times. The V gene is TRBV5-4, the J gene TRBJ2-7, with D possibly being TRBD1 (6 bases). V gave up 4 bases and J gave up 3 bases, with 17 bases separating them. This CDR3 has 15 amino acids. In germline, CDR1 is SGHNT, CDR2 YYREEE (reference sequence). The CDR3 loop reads CASSPGTPGNYEQYF. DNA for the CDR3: TGTGCCAGCAGCCCTGGGACACCGGGGAACTACGAGCAGTACTTC.

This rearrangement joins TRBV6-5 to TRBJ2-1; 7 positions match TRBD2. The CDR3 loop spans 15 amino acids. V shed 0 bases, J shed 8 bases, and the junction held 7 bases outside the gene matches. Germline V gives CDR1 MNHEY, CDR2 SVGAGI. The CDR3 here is CASSYSGGFPDEQFF. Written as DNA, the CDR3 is TGTGCCAGCAGTTACTCGGGGGGGTTTCCTGATGAGCAGTTCTTC.

The CDR3 nucleotides are TGTGCCAGCAGCAGGACAGGGGGCGGTCAGCCCCAGCATTTT. The encoded protein is CASSRTGGGQPQHF. This chain joins TRBV6-5 and TRBJ1-5, with 11 bases aligning to TRBD1. Germline loops: CDR1 MNHEY, CDR2 SVGAGI. The length of the CDR3 is 14 residues. The junction had 4 bases not matched to a gene; V was cut back by 6 bases and J by 6 bases.

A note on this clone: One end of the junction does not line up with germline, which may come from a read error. The CDR3: CASSLDRRSDEQYF. The DNA for the CDR3 is TGTGCCAGCAGCTTGGACAGACGCTCCGACGAGCAGTACTTC. The chain combines TRBV5-4 with TRBJ2-7; D is uncertain. CDR1 and CDR2 (germline): SGHNT, YYREEE (reference sequence). The CDR3 contains 14 residues. The full variable domain, in which reference TRBV5-4 and TRBJ2-7 provide the parts outside the CDR3, is ETGVTQSPTHLIKTRGQQVTLRCSSQSGHNTVSWYQQALGQGPQFIFQYYREEENGRGNFPPRFSGLQFPNYSSELNVNALELDDSALYLCASSLDRRSDEQYFGPGTRLTVT.

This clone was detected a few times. DNA for the CDR3: TGCGCCAGCAGCTCGGGACAGGGACTCTACAATGAGCAGTTCTTC. It translates to CASSSGQGLYNEQFF. V and J are TRBV5-1 and TRBJ2-1; TRBD1 aligns across 9 bases. Germline V gene sequence: CDR1 SGHRS, CDR2 YFSETQ. V shed 3 bases, J shed 3 bases, and the junction held 4 bases outside the gene matches. The CDR3 is 15 amino acids. Full variable domain (missing parts from reference TRBV5-1 and TRBJ2-1): KAGVTQTPRYLIKTRGQQVTLSCSPISGHRSVSWYQQTPGQGLQFLFEYFSETQRNKGNFPGRFSGRQFSNSRSEMNVSTLELGDSALYLCASSSGQGLYNEQFFGPGTRLTVL.

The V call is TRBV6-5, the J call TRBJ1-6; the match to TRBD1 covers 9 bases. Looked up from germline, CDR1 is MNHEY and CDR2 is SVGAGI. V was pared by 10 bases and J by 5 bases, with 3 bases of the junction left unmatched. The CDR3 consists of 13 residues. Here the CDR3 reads CATRQGDNSPLHF. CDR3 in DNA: TGTGCCACCCGACAGGGGGATAATTCACCCCTCCACTTT.

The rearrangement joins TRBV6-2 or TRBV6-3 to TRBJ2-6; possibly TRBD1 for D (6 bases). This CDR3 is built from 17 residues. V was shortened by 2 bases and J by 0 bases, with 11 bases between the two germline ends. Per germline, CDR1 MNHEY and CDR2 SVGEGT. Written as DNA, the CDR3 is TGTGCCAGCAGTTACGGGCAGGGGCTCTCTGGGGCCAACGTCCTGACTTTC. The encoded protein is CASSYGQGLSGANVLTF.

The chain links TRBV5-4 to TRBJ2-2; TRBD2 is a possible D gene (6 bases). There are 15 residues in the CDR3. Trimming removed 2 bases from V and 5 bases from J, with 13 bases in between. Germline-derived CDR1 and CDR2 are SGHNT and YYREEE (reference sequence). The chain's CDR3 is CASSFGGYGTGELFF. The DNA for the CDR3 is TGTGCCAGCAGCTTCGGAGGGTATGGAACCGGGGAGCTGTTTTTT.

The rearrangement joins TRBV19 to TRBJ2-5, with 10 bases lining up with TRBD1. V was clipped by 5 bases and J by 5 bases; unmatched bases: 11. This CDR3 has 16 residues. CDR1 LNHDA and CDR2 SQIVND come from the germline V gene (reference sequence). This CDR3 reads CASSATGTGVWETQYF. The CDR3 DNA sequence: TGTGCCAGTAGTGCCACCGGGACAGGGGTCTGGGAGACCCAGTACTTC.

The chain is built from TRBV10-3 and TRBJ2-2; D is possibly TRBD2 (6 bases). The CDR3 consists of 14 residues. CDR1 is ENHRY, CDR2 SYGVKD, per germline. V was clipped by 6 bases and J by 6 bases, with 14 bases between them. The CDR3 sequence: CAIRSGTSAGELFF. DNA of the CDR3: TGTGCCATCAGATCCGGGACTTCCGCCGGGGAGCTGTTTTTT.

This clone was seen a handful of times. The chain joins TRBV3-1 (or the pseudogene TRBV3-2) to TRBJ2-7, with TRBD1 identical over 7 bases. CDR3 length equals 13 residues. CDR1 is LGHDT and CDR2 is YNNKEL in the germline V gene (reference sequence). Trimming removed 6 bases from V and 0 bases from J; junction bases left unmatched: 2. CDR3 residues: CASSRDSSYEQYF. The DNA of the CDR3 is TGTGCCAGCAGTCGGGACAGCTCCTACGAGCAGTACTTC.